The table lists the clone carrying this T cell receptor beta chain with many counts. The antigen is not known. No treatment had been given to any patient before thyroid surgery. The sample comes from a study of metastatic and nonmetastatic thyroid tumors. Study in general: It was across blood and tumor or nodule tissue from malignant and benign thyroid patients that repertoires were compared.

Study-level findings and limits: Malignant tumors reportedly showed significantly higher TCR beta diversity than benign nodules in both blood and tumor.

In the original analysis: Variation in CDR3 across clinicopathological groups served as the basis for constructing a distant-metastasis classifier in papillary thyroid cancer. TCRdb re-processed the PCR reads through MiXCR. In this record, the V and J calls reflect TCRdb's handling and not the investigators' own analysis. The sample holds around 16,000 clones; 15% to 19% are singletons and the top ten take roughly a sixth. The CDR3 runs to 16 residues. V lost 5 bases to trimming and J lost 3 bases, with 19 bases between them. Germline V lookup: CDR1 MGHDK, CDR2 SYGVNS. Sequences were obtained from blood. This receptor was taken from a female donor with papillary thyroid cancer or a benign thyroid nodule (not recorded which). Some clones in this sample may be carry-over from other donors' samples. The J gene is TRBJ2-5, the V gene TRBV25-1; D might be TRBD2 (6 bases). The CDR3: CASSYRRGGEKETQYF. The CDR3, as DNA: TGTGCCAGCAGTTATCGACGGGGCGGGGAGAAAGAGACCCAGTACTTC.